This is a list of T cell receptor beta chains from one sample in a study of blood T cell repertoires in COVID-19. Only in-frame clones appear in the TCRdb table, and some are missing; sequencing was by immunoSEQ multiplex PCR. Of approximately 200,000 clones in the sample, 70% to 85% were seen once. Source material: peripheral blood. The receptors come from a human donor with acute or convalescent COVID-19. The donor label of this sample is uncertain. The CDR3 runs from the conserved cysteine through the conserved F or W. The order of the fields is clone size, J gene, D gene, V gene, CDR3 DNA, CDR3 protein. A D gene is named only where the DNA matches it firmly. Where a row states a size, it is once, few, many or the class of an expanded clone; other rows omit it.

abundance: -; j_gene: TRBJ2-5; d_gene: TRBD2; v_gene: TRBV5-1; CDR3nt: TGCGCCAGCAGCTTGGCTAGCGGGAGTGGAGGTGAGACCCAGTACTTC; CDR3aa: CASSLASGSGGETQYF
abundance: -; j_gene: TRBJ1-4; d_gene: -; v_gene: TRBV7-2; CDR3nt: TGTGCCAGCAGTGGGGAGGGGCAGGGGTTTGATGAAAAACTGTTTTTT; CDR3aa: CASSGEGQGFDEKLFF
abundance: -; j_gene: TRBJ1-6; d_gene: -; v_gene: TRBV19; CDR3nt: TGTGCCAGTAGTAAGGGTCCAGGGGAATGGAATTCACCCCTCCACTTT; CDR3aa: CASSKGPGEWNSPLHF
abundance: once; j_gene: TRBJ1-6; d_gene: TRBD1; v_gene: TRBV4-3; CDR3nt: TGCGCCAGCGGCCCGGGACAGGGGTCTAATTCACCCCTCCACTTT; CDR3aa: CASGPGQGSNSPLHF
abundance: -; j_gene: TRBJ2-1; d_gene: TRBD2; v_gene: TRBV5-6; CDR3nt: TGTGCCAGCAGCTCAGCGGGAGGGGGTCGGAATGAGCAGTTCTTC; CDR3aa: CASSSAGGGRNEQFF
abundance: -; j_gene: TRBJ2-6; d_gene: TRBD1; v_gene: TRBV7-9; CDR3nt: TGTGCCAGCAGCTTGGGGACAGGGACGGCAGCTGGGGCCAACGTCCTGACTTTC; CDR3aa: CASSLGTGTAAGANVLTF
abundance: few; j_gene: TRBJ2-7; d_gene: -; v_gene: TRBV29-1; CDR3nt: TGCAGCGTTTTGAGGGACAAAGCCTACGAGCAGTACTTC; CDR3aa: CSVLRDKAYEQYF
abundance: -; j_gene: TRBJ2-7; d_gene: TRBD1; v_gene: TRBV7-8; CDR3nt: TGTGCCAGCAGCCAGGGACAGGGGTTTGGATCCTACGAGCAGTACTTC; CDR3aa: CASSQGQGFGSYEQYF
abundance: -; j_gene: TRBJ1-1; d_gene: -; v_gene: TRBV29-1; CDR3nt: TGCAGCGCCACAAAAGGGGGTGACACTGAAGCTTTCTTT; CDR3aa: CSATKGGDTEAFF
abundance: -; j_gene: TRBJ1-1; d_gene: -; v_gene: TRBV5-6; CDR3nt: TGTGCCAGCAGCTTGGAAGGGGCTCTTTTCAACACTGAAGCTTTCTTT; CDR3aa: CASSLEGALFNTEAFF
abundance: -; j_gene: TRBJ1-5; d_gene: -; v_gene: TRBV2; CDR3nt: TGTGCCAGCAGTGATCGACTTAGTCAGCCCCAGCATTTT; CDR3aa: CASSDRLSQPQHF
abundance: -; j_gene: TRBJ2-7; d_gene: TRBD2; v_gene: TRBV28; CDR3nt: TGTGCCAGCAGTTTCGCCGGGACTAGCATCCACGAGCAGTACTTC; CDR3aa: CASSFAGTSIHEQYF
abundance: -; j_gene: TRBJ2-1; d_gene: TRBD2; v_gene: TRBV10-3; CDR3nt: TGTGCCATCAACCCCGGGACTAGTTTTCATGAGCAGTTCTTC; CDR3aa: CAINPGTSFHEQFF
abundance: -; j_gene: TRBJ1-5; d_gene: TRBD1; v_gene: TRBV6-6; CDR3nt: TGTGCCAGCAGTGGACAGGGTAGTCAGCCCCAGCATTTT; CDR3aa: CASSGQGSQPQHF
abundance: few; j_gene: TRBJ1-1; d_gene: -; v_gene: TRBV12-5; CDR3nt: TGTGCTAGTGGCGCCGCAGGGGTGGAAGCTTTCTTT; CDR3aa: CASGAAGVEAFF
abundance: once; j_gene: TRBJ2-7; d_gene: -; v_gene: TRBV6-2/TRBV6-3; CDR3nt: TGTGCCAGCAGTTTGGGGGGCTACGAGCAGTACTTC; CDR3aa: CASSLGGYEQYF
abundance: -; j_gene: TRBJ2-7; d_gene: -; v_gene: TRBV6-2/TRBV6-3; CDR3nt: TGTGCCAGCAGTTACGAACTAGCCTACGAGCAGTACTTC; CDR3aa: CASSYELAYEQYF
abundance: -; j_gene: TRBJ2-1; d_gene: -; v_gene: TRBV6-2/TRBV6-3; CDR3nt: TGTGCCAGCAGTCCCAGGACACTGCTCTACAATGAGCAGTTCTTC; CDR3aa: CASSPRTLLYNEQFF
abundance: -; j_gene: TRBJ2-1; d_gene: TRBD2; v_gene: TRBV7-8; CDR3nt: TGTGCCAGCAGCTTTAGGCAGGGACTAGCGGTCTACAATGAGCAGTTCTTC; CDR3aa: CASSFRQGLAVYNEQFF
abundance: -; j_gene: TRBJ1-4; d_gene: TRBD1; v_gene: TRBV28; CDR3nt: TGTGCCAGCAGTTTATTTGGGACAGGGGGACTGTTTTTT; CDR3aa: CASSLFGTGGLFF
abundance: few; j_gene: TRBJ2-7; d_gene: -; v_gene: TRBV29-1; CDR3nt: TGCAGCGTTGACCAGGGTTTACGGGAGCAGTACTTC; CDR3aa: CSVDQGLREQYF
abundance: -; j_gene: TRBJ2-2; d_gene: TRBD1; v_gene: TRBV28; CDR3nt: TGTGCCAGCAGTTTCCGGGACAGGGGGCGGACTAGCGAGGTCGGGGAGCTGTTTTTT; CDR3aa: CASSFRDRGRTSEVGELFF
abundance: few; j_gene: TRBJ1-2; d_gene: -; v_gene: TRBV14; CDR3nt: TGTGCCAGCAGCCAGGCAGGGGCGGGTTCTGGCTACACCTTC; CDR3aa: CASSQAGAGSGYTF
abundance: -; j_gene: TRBJ2-1; d_gene: TRBD1; v_gene: TRBV9; CDR3nt: TGTGCCAGCAGCTTCGAACCAGGGGGATGGTACAATGAGCAGTTCTTC; CDR3aa: CASSFEPGGWYNEQFF
abundance: few; j_gene: TRBJ1-5; d_gene: TRBD1; v_gene: TRBV30; CDR3nt: TGTGCCTGGAGCCGGGACAGGGGCAATCAGCCCCAGCATTTT; CDR3aa: CAWSRDRGNQPQHF
abundance: -; j_gene: TRBJ2-7; d_gene: TRBD2; v_gene: TRBV7-2; CDR3nt: TGTGCCAGCAGTAGACTAGCGGGCTACGAGCAGTACTTC; CDR3aa: CASSRLAGYEQYF
abundance: -; j_gene: TRBJ2-7; d_gene: -; v_gene: TRBV10-3; CDR3nt: TGTGCCATCAGTGACAGGGTCTACGAGCAGTACTTC; CDR3aa: CAISDRVYEQYF
abundance: -; j_gene: TRBJ1-1; d_gene: -; v_gene: TRBV5-6; CDR3nt: TGTGCCAGCAGCCCCTGGGATCGCCAGGGTGGGACTGAAGCTTTCTTT; CDR3aa: CASSPWDRQGGTEAFF
abundance: -; j_gene: TRBJ2-7; d_gene: -; v_gene: TRBV21-1; CDR3nt: TGTGCCAGCAGCAACCGGAAGCGGGAGATCTTCGACGAGCAGTACTTC; CDR3aa: CASSNRKREIFDEQYF
abundance: -; j_gene: TRBJ2-7; d_gene: TRBD1; v_gene: TRBV6-5; CDR3nt: TGTGCCAGCAGTACTAGGACAGGGGGCTACGAGCAGTACTTC; CDR3aa: CASSTRTGGYEQYF
abundance: -; j_gene: TRBJ2-7; d_gene: TRBD2; v_gene: TRBV6-6; CDR3nt: TGTGCCACCGGAGCGGGAGGCGAAGAGCAGTACTTC; CDR3aa: CATGAGGEEQYF
abundance: -; j_gene: TRBJ1-1; d_gene: -; v_gene: TRBV10-3; CDR3nt: TGTGCCATCAGTGAAACGGGGGGGACTGAAGCTTTCTTT; CDR3aa: CAISETGGTEAFF
abundance: -; j_gene: TRBJ1-1; d_gene: TRBD1; v_gene: TRBV18; CDR3nt: TGTGCCAGCTCACTCGGGACAGGGGGAAGGAGGGGGATGAACACTGAAGCTTTCTTT; CDR3aa: CASSLGTGGRRGMNTEAFF
abundance: -; j_gene: TRBJ1-5; d_gene: TRBD1; v_gene: TRBV6-2/TRBV6-3; CDR3nt: TGTGCCAGCAGCCCCACCCGACAGGGCCGATATAGCAATCAGCCCCAGCATTTT; CDR3aa: CASSPTRQGRYSNQPQHF
abundance: -; j_gene: TRBJ2-3; d_gene: TRBD2; v_gene: TRBV18; CDR3nt: TGTGCCAGCTCACCCCTCCACATAGCGGGAGCCTTTGAAACGCAGTATTTT; CDR3aa: CASSPLHIAGAFETQYF
abundance: -; j_gene: TRBJ1-2; d_gene: TRBD1; v_gene: TRBV7-3; CDR3nt: TGTGCCAGCAGCTTAGGACAGGGGGTCAATGGCTACACCTTC; CDR3aa: CASSLGQGVNGYTF
abundance: -; j_gene: TRBJ2-7; d_gene: -; v_gene: TRBV6-5; CDR3nt: TGTGCCAGCAGTTATAGTGGCGGATTCTACGAGCAGTACTTC; CDR3aa: CASSYSGGFYEQYF
abundance: -; j_gene: TRBJ2-1; d_gene: -; v_gene: TRBV15; CDR3nt: TGTGCCACCAGCAGAGATAAGGGCGGAGGGGCCGATGAGCAGTTCTTC; CDR3aa: CATSRDKGGGADEQFF
abundance: -; j_gene: TRBJ1-1; d_gene: -; v_gene: TRBV7-2; CDR3nt: TGTGCCAGCAGCTTAAGGGAGGGTGCGAATGGAGCTTTCTTT; CDR3aa: CASSLREGANGAFF
abundance: -; j_gene: TRBJ1-4; d_gene: TRBD1; v_gene: TRBV9; CDR3nt: TGTGCCAGCAGCGCCGGACAGGGAGTTAATAATGAAAAACTGTTTTTT; CDR3aa: CASSAGQGVNNEKLFF
abundance: -; j_gene: TRBJ2-7; d_gene: TRBD1; v_gene: TRBV5-1; CDR3nt: TGCGCCAGCAGCTTGGCCCGGACAGGGGCCTACGAGCAGTACTTC; CDR3aa: CASSLARTGAYEQYF
abundance: many; j_gene: TRBJ1-2; d_gene: -; v_gene: TRBV11-2; CDR3nt: TGTGCCAGCAGCTTATCCGCATTCGGGGATGGTGGCTACACCTTC; CDR3aa: CASSLSAFGDGGYTF